Described below is a single TCR beta chain sequence and its context. Its matching antigen is unknown. With 60 Vbeta and 13 Jbeta primers, the PCR was carried out. Sequencing was performed with immunoSEQ multiplex PCR; in TCRdb, only in-frame clones are kept and a portion is missing. The sample records 250,000 to 350,000 clones, 75% to 90% being singletons. This sample stems from a study of cytomegalovirus exposure and HLA in healthy donors. Study-wide findings and caveats: Available immune exposure information was restricted to CMV serostatus only. Owing to their indistinguishability, certain V segments, notably TRBV6-2 and TRBV6-3, were excluded.

The CDR3 runs to 15 residues. The V end was cut by 5 bases, the J end by 1 base, with 11 bases between. Germline-derived CDR1 and CDR2 are SNHLY and FYNNEI. The chain uses TRBV2 and TRBJ1-4; tentative D call: TRBD1 (6 bases). The sample consisted of PBMCs. This clonotype was sampled from a man in his forties in good health and CMV-seropositive. DNA for the CDR3: TGTGCCAGCAGTATACAGGGCGTAACTAATGAAAAACTGTTTTTT. Translating gives CASSIQGVTNEKLFF.